This T cell receptor beta chain appears in the sequencing data of a study of shared clonotypes between healthy human individuals (dated by TCRdb to 2018 to 2021). For the study in its entirety: The cohort comprised two women and a few men aged 18 to 49 years. To estimate repertoire size and how much clonotype sharing occurs between individuals, the study deeply sequenced the blood TCR repertoires of five healthy adults. To increase sequencing depth and limit assay-specific biases, different laboratories used diverse techniques to prepare libraries and sequence TCR repertoires. Per donor, leukapheresis produced somewhere between about 0.94 and 9.5 billion PBMCs. For each donor, CD4 naive and CD4 memory were each run on three plates, CD8 naive on two plates, and CD8 memory on one plate.

Points the paper makes about the study in general: Naive subsets generally had larger estimated clonotype richness than memory subsets. Across a few donors, roughly 5.1% of naive CD4, roughly 3.5% of naive CD8, 2.3% of memory CD4, and under 0.45% of memory CD8 clonotypes were shared. Higher generation probabilities were observed for clonotypes shared by all four sorted-subset donors than for non-shared clonotypes. Sampling was restricted to blood, and TCR repertoires in tissues likely differ from the TCR repertoires found in blood. Pairwise subsampling led to the expectation that sequencing depth would affect the degree of clonotype sharing among donors. Rarefaction of sorted-subset datasets indicated incomplete sequencing despite the large sequencing depth. Because the study included a small number of donors, the genetic and exposure-history diversity represented was limited.

The donors were healthy, HIV-negative adults who had no recently reported acute infections or vaccinations. All donors were Caucasian adults living in Nashville, Tennessee, USA. CD4+ T cells were enriched by magnetic negative selection; naive cells were then positively selected on CD45RA, and the negative fraction formed the memory subset. Blood was collected by leukapheresis, and PBMCs were isolated by Ficoll-Histopaque density gradient centrifugation and then cryopreserved in liquid nitrogen vapor phase. Analytical flow cytometry was used to check the purity and quantity of each magnetically sorted T cell population. Genomic DNA was isolated from each sorted fraction and quantified by UV absorbance on a Nanodrop 2000c. Concerning this clone: It has no known antigen specificity. Nothing much larger sits one base from this clone, and base qualities are not available.

Using the deep immunoSEQ assay, TCR CDR3 regions were amplified from genomic DNA by multiplex PCR. For each cell subset, the extracted genomic DNA was distributed evenly across all wells of several immunoSEQ 96-well plates, and each plate served as one replicate. Each replicate PCR for sorted subsets received approximately 220 ng genomic DNA, equal to about 30,000 T cell genomes. The purified libraries were quantified using a Qubit 3.0 fluorometer, sized with a Bioanalyzer 2100, and then quantified again using the KAPA Library Quantification kit. A separate single-read 150-cycle Illumina NextSeq 550 flow cell was used to sequence each immunoSEQ 96-well plate. The authors processed their data as follows. Because the immunoSEQ output included only junctional sequences and no quality scores, the filtering could not be the same as the filtering used for full-length reads. Sequences were annotated with PyIR, a Python wrapper for IgBLAST v1.9, and V/J genes and CDR3 were assigned using IMGT germline references. Reads were filtered out if the reads had weak V/J assignments (E-value above 1e-6), no CDR3, stop codons, out-of-frame junctions, or ambiguous translated residues. V3J clonotypes were defined as sequences sharing an identical inferred V gene, J gene, and CDR3 amino acid sequence. Percentage overlap between repertoires was computed as shared unique clonotypes divided by the size of the smaller repertoire. Repertoire richness was assessed with RTK rarefaction, the Chao1 estimator, and Recon v2.1 estimates of unobserved clonotypes. OLGA was used to compute generation probabilities for all TCRbeta clonotypes that the gDNA method yielded from several donors. TCRdb carries this immuneACCESS record with in-frame sequences only. Its versions omit some clonotypes, under half of them owing to an unresolved V gene in the studies checked, with the rest unexplained. The V and J calls and clone size are taken from that table; D and trimming were inferred from the DNA. The sample table shows more than 1,200,000 clones, and around 98.5% are seen once. Jointly, the top ten make up about 0.34% of the sample.

The junction carries 7 bases between V and J, which are trimmed by 4 bases and 3 bases respectively. CDR3 length: 11 amino acids, cysteine to phenylalanine. Solely the CDR3 DNA is kept, with 33 bases framed from the first base. Taken from the germline V gene, the CDR1 and CDR2 loops are SQVTM and ANQGSEA. The sequence was collected from a man younger than 40 in good health. The sequenced sample consisted of naive CD4+ T cells sorted from blood. Interpreted using the paper, the cell subset or site label stands for: CD45RA+ positively selected. The chain was built from TRBV29-1 and TRBJ2-7, with the D gene not clear enough to name. The nucleotides read TGCAGCGTTGCGGCGGACTACGAGCAGTACTTC. It is translated as CSVAADYEQYF.